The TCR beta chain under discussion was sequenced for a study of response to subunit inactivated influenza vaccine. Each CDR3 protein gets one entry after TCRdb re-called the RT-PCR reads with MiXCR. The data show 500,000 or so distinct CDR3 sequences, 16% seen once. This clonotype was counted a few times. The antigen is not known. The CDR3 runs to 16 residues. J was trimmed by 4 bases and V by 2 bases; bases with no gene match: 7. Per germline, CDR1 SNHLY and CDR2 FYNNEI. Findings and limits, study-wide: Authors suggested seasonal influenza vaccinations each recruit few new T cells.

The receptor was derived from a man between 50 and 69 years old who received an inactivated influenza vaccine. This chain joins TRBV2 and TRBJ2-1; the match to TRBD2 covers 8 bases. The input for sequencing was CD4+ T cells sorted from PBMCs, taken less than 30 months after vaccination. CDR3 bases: TGTGCCAGCAGTGAAAACCCGAGCGGGAGTTACAATGAGCAGTTCTTC. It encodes CASSENPSGSYNEQFF.